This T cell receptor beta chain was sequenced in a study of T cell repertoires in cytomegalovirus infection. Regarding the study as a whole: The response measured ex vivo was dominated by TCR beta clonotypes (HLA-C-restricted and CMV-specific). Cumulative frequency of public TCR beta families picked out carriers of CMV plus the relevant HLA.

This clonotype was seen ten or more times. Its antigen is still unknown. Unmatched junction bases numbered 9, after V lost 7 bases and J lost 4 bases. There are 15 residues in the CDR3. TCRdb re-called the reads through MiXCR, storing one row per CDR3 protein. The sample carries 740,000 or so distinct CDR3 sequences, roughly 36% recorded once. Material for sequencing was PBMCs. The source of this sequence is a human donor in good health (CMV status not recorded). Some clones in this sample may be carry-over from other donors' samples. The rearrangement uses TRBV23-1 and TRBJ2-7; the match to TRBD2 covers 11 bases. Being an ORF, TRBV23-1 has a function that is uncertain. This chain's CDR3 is CASILAGERVYEQYF. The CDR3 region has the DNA TGCGCCAGCATACTAGCGGGAGAACGGGTATACGAGCAGTACTTC.